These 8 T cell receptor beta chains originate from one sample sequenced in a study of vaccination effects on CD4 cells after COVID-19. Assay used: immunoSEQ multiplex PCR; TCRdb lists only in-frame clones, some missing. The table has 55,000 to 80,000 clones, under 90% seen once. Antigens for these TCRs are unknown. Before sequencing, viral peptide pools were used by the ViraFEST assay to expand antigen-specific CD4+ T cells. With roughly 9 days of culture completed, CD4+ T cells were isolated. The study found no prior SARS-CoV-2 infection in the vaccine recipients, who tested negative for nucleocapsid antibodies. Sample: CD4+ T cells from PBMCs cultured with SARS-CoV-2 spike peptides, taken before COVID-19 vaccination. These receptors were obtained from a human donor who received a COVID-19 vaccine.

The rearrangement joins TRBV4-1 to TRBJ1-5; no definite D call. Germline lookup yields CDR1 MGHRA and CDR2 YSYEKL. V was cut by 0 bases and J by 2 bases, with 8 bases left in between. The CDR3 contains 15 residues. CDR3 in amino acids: CASSQEPGGNQPQHF. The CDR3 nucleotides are TGCGCCAGCAGCCAAGAACCGGGAGGCAATCAGCCCCAGCATTTT.

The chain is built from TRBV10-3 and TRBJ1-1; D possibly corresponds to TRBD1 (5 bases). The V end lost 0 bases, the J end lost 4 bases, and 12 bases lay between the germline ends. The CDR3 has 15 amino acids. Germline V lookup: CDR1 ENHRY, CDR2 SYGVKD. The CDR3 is CAISESADRGTEAFF. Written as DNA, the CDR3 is TGTGCCATCAGTGAGTCCGCCGACAGAGGCACTGAAGCTTTCTTT.

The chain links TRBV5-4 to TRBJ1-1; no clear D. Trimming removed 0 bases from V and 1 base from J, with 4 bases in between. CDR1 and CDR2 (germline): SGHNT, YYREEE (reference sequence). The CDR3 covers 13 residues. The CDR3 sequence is CASSLDRNTEAFF. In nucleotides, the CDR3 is TGTGCCAGCAGCTTGGACCGGAACACTGAAGCTTTCTTT.

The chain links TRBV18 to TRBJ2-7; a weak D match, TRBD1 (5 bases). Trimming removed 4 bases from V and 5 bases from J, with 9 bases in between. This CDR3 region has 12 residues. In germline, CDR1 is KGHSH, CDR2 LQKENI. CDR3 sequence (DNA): TGTGCCAGCTCACAGGGGCCCCACGAGCAGTACGTC. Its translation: CASSQGPHEQYV.

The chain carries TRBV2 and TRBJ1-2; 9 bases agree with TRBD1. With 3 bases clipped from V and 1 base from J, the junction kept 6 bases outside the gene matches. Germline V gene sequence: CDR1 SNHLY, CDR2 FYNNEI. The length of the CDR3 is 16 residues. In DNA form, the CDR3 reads TGTGCCAGCAGTGATGTTGGGACAGGGCGTAACTATGGCTACACCTTC. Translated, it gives CASSDVGTGRNYGYTF.

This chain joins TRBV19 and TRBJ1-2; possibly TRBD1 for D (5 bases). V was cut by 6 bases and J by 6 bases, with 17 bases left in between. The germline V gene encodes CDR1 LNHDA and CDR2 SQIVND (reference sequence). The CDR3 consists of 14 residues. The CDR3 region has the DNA TGTGCCAGTAGCAGGGACCCTGCGGCAGATGGCTACACCTTC. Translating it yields CASSRDPAADGYTF.

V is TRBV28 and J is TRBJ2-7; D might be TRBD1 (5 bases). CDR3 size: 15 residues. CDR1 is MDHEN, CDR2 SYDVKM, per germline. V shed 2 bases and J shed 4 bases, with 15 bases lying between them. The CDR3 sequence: CASSLAQAGRYEQYV. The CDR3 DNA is TGTGCCAGCAGTTTAGCACAGGCCGGCAGGTACGAGCAGTACGTC.

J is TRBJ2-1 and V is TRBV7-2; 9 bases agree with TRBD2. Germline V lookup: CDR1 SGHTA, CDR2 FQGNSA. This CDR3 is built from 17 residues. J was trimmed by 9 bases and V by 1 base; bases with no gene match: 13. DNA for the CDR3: TGTGCCAGCAGCTTAGTAGCTGCCTTTGCGGGAGGGAGTGAGCAGTTCTTC. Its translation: CASSLVAAFAGGSEQFF.